This T cell receptor (beta chain) is from a study of T cells in Graves' hyperthyroidism and ophthalmopathy. CDR3 length equals 12 residues. Germline lookup yields CDR1 LNHDA and CDR2 SQIVND (reference sequence). The junction had 1 base not matched to a gene; V was cut back by 10 bases and J by 4 bases. This clonotype has just a few counts. From RNA transcripts, TCR beta CDR3 regions were amplified. The study used the HTBI primer set for a first-round RT-PCR of the TCR CDR3. A single record per CDR3 protein comes from TCRdb applying MiXCR to the multiplex PCR reads. This sample yields hundreds of thousands of distinct CDR3 sequences, of which over 15% are seen a single time; over 15% belongs to the top ten.

The sample comprised blood. The receptor comes from a woman between 50 and 59 years old with Graves' hyperthyroidism that later progressed to Graves' ophthalmopathy. The genes are TRBV19 and TRBJ2-3; TRBD2 agrees at 11 bases. This CDR3 is CATSGGPDTQYF. CDR3 bases: TGTGCCACTAGCGGGGGGCCAGATACGCAGTATTTT.